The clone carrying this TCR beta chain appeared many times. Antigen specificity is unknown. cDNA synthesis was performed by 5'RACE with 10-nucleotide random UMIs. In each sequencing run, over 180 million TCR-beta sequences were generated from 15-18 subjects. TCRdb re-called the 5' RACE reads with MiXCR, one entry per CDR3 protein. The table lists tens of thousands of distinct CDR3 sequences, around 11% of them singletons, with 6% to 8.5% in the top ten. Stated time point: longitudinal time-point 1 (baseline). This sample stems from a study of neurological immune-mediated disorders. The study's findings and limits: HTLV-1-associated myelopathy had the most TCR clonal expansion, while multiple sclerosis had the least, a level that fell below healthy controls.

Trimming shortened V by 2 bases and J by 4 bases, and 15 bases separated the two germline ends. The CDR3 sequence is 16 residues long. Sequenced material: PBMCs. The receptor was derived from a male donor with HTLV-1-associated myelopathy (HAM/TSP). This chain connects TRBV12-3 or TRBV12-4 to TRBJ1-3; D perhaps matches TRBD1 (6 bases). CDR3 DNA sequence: TGTGCCAGCAGTTTAATGCCGGGGGCGGGCGGAAACACCATATATTTT. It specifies CASSLMPGAGGNTIYF.